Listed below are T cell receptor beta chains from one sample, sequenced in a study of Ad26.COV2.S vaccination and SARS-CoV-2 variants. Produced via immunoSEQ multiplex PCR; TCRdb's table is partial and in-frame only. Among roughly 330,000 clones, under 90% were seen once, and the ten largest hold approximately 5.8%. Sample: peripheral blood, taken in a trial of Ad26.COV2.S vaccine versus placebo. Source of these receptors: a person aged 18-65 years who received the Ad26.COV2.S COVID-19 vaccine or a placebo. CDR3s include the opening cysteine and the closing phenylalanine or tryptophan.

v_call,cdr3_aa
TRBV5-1,CASSKGLSVGELFF
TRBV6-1,CASSEFRPNYGYTF
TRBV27,CASSPSTGTHNQPQHF
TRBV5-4,CASSLLQTGGYEQYF
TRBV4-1,CASSRLYRDANYNEQFF
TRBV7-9,CASSLALVPGNTIYF
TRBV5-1,CASSLTGGLAGGNEQFF
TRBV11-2,CASSLGTSGDDEQFF
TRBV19,CASTPTGTAYTEAFF
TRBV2,CASSDGGSQPQHF
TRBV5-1,CASSSTGSTEAFF
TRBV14,CASSASLNTEAFF
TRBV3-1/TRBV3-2,CASSKSENYGYTF
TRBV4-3,CASSPQGRGTEAFF
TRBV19,CASSAPGLAFGEQYF
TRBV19,CASSATSTQETQYF
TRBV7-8,CASSLAFRSPWDGYTF
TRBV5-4,CASSLGDRDYGYTF
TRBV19,CASSAGTDGNTIYF
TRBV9,CASSGTQILAGGPSEQFF
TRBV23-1,CASSQPTGGELFF
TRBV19,CASSIGWETDNTEAFF
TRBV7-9,CASSSSLGGSNEQFF
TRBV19,CASSKRQGDEKLFF
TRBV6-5,CASSYRGRGEAFF
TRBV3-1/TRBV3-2,CASSQGKTTNTGELFF
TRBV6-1,CASSDFGGIQPQHF
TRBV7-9,CASSPDSFGIEAFF
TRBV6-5,CAIRGITLDEQYF
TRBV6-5,CASSYSGTHYGYTF
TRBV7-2,CASSFRGRQETQYF
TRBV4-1,CASRQGQMNTGELFF
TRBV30,CAWDRGRAEQFF
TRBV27,CASSLYQGLGGYTF
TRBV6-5,CASSSGTSNEQFF